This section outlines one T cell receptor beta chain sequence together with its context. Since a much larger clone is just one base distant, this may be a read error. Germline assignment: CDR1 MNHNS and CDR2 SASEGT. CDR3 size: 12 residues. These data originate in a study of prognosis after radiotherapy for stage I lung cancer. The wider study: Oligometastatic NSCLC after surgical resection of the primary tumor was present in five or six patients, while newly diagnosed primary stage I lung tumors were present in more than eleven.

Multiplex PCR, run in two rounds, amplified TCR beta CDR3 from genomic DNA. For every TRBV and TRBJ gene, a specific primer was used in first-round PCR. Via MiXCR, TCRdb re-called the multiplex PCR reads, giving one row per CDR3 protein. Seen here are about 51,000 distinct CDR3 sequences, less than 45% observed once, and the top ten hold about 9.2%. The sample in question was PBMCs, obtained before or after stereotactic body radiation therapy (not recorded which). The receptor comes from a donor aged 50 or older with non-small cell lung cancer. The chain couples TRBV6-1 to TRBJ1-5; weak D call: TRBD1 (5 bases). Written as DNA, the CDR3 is TGTGCCACCCGAGACAGTAATCAGCCCCAGAATTTT. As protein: CATRDSNQPQNF.